This T cell receptor beta chain was recorded in a study of shared clonotypes between healthy human individuals (TCRdb year 2020). Some background on the complete study: The cohort included three men and a couple of women between 18 and 49 years of age. For each donor, three plates each were used for CD4 naive and CD4 memory, two plates were used for CD8 naive, and one plate was used for CD8 memory. To estimate repertoire size and how much clonotype sharing occurs between individuals, the study deeply sequenced the blood TCR repertoires of a handful of healthy adults. Libraries were prepared and TCR repertoires were sequenced by different laboratories using diverse techniques, in order to increase sequencing depth and limit assay-specific biases. Leukapheresis yielded between about 0.9 and 9.5 billion PBMCs per donor.

CDR1 and CDR2 (SGHNT, YYREEE) derive from the germline V gene (reference sequence). CDR3 length: 15 amino acids, cysteine to phenylalanine. This entry keeps only the CDR3 DNA: 45 bases, framed from base 1. V is clipped by 0 bases and J by 2 bases, and the sequence between their germline boundaries is 12 bases long. A note on this clone: Its recognized antigen is unknown. One base away there is no much larger clone; base qualities are not given.

Overall study outcomes, separate from this receptor: Naive subsets generally had larger estimated clonotype richness than memory subsets did. Incomplete sequencing was indicated by rarefaction of sorted-subset datasets, despite the large sequencing depth. Only blood was sampled, and tissue TCR repertoires likely differ from those in blood. Higher generation probabilities were observed for clonotypes shared by all four sorted-subset donors than for non-shared clonotypes. Pairwise subsampling indicated that sequencing depth was expected to affect the degree of clonotype sharing among donors. Sharing across a few donors was observed for 5% to 6.5% of naive CD4, 3% to 4% of naive CD8, 2% to 2.5% of memory CD4, and around 0.44% of memory CD8 clonotypes. The small number of donors limited the genetic and exposure-history diversity represented.

Using the deep immunoSEQ assay, TCR CDR3 regions were amplified from genomic DNA by multiplex PCR. Extracted genomic DNA from each cell subset was spread evenly across all wells of several immunoSEQ 96-well plates, with each plate serving as a replicate. For sorted subsets, each replicate PCR was loaded with 200 ng genomic DNA, equivalent to about 33,000 T cell genomes. The purified libraries were quantified using a Qubit 3.0 fluorometer, sized with a Bioanalyzer 2100, and then quantified again using the KAPA Library Quantification kit. A separate single-read 150-cycle Illumina NextSeq 550 flow cell was used to sequence each immunoSEQ 96-well plate. Under the source paper's analysis protocol: Because the immunoSEQ output included only junctional sequences and no quality scores, the filtering could not be the same as the filtering used for full-length reads. Sequences were annotated with PyIR, a Python wrapper for IgBLAST v1.9, using IMGT germline references to assign V/J genes and CDR3. Reads with weak V/J assignments (E-value above 1e-6), missing CDR3, stop codons, out-of-frame junctions, or ambiguous translated residues were removed. V3J clonotypes were defined by identical inferred V gene, J gene, and CDR3 amino acid sequence. To compute the percentage overlap between repertoires, the number of shared unique clonotypes was divided by the size of the smaller repertoire. Richness of each repertoire was evaluated using RTK rarefaction, the Chao1 estimator, and Recon v2.1 estimates of unobserved clonotypes. Generation probabilities for all TCRbeta clonotypes obtained by the gDNA method from four donors were computed using OLGA. Drawn from immuneACCESS, this table holds only the in-frame rearrangements with V and J called that TCRdb kept. Clones are partly lost; checked studies trace under half to an unresolved V gene and leave the rest unexplained. V and J calls and clone size are copied from that table; D and trimming were computed from the DNA. Across this sample there are 850,000 to 1,100,000 clones, with roughly 80% seen only once. The ten largest clones add up to 0.89% of the sample.

Healthy HIV-negative adults with no recently reported acute infections or vaccinations were included as donors. Every donor was a Caucasian adult living in Nashville, Tennessee, USA. CD4+ T cells were enriched through magnetic negative selection, after which naive cells were positively selected on CD45RA and the remaining negative fraction served as the memory subset. After blood collection by leukapheresis, PBMCs were isolated using Ficoll-Histopaque density gradient centrifugation and then cryopreserved in the vapor phase of liquid nitrogen. Purity and quantity of every magnetically sorted T cell population were checked by analytical flow cytometry. From each sorted fraction, genomic DNA was isolated and quantified by UV absorbance on a Nanodrop 2000c.

The clonotype originates from a man aged 18 to 30 in good health. Some clones in this sample may be carry-over from other donors' samples. Recombination linked TRBV5-4 to TRBJ2-7, with TRBD2 tentatively as D gene (6 bases match). Material: memory CD4+ T cells from PBMCs. The cell subset or site label on this specimen signifies: CD45RA-negative fraction. The CDR3 has the sequence CASSLGGEATYEQYF. The sequenced DNA: TGTGCCAGCAGCTTGGGGGGGGAAGCCACCTACGAGCAGTACTTC.